The 26 T cell receptor beta chains below come from one sample, sequenced in a study of cytotoxic CD8 clonotypes in ibrutinib-treated CLL. Libraries were prepared by immunoSEQ multiplex PCR; TCRdb keeps only in-frame clonotypes and omits some of them. The top ten clones hold approximately 10% of a sample with around 200,000 clones, 79% of them seen once. This specimen was PBMCs, taken after 12 months of ibrutinib treatment. The source is a human donor with chronic lymphocytic leukemia.

Regarding this clone: Other DNA sequences in this sample translate to the same CDR3. V and J are TRBV5-1 and TRBJ2-2; D unresolved. The V end lost 4 bases, the J end lost 1 base, and 8 bases lay between the germline ends. The CDR3 loop spans 14 amino acids. Per germline, CDR1 SGHRS and CDR2 YFSETQ. The DNA for the CDR3 is TGCGCCAGCAGCCTTGACGGGAACACCGGGGAGCTGTTTTTT. Protein product: CASSLDGNTGELFF.

V and J are TRBV5-1 and TRBJ2-3, with 11 bases that match TRBD2. Looked up from germline, CDR1 is SGHRS and CDR2 is YFSETQ. With V trimmed by 4 bases and J by 5 bases, 6 bases remained unmatched. The CDR3 is made up of 15 amino acids. Written as DNA, the CDR3 is TGCGCCAGCAGCCTACTAGCGGGAGTGGTAGATACGCAGTATTTT. This codes for CASSLLAGVVDTQYF.

The genes are TRBV11-2 and TRBJ2-5; D gene uncertain. Trimming pared 4 bases from V and 9 bases from J, leaving 9 bases between. This CDR3 region has 11 residues. Germline CDR1 SGHAT, CDR2 FQNNGV. CDR3 amino acids: CASSSAVSQYF. CDR3 DNA sequence: TGTGCCAGCAGCTCCGCCGTGTCCCAGTACTTC.

The chain couples TRBV5-1 to TRBJ2-1; no clear D gene. The CDR3 loop spans 18 amino acids. Trimming left V 0 bases short and J 6 bases short, with 22 bases between. Germline V gene sequence: CDR1 SGHRS, CDR2 YFSETQ. For the CDR3, the DNA is TGCGCCAGCAGCTTGGAACGGGTTTCCCAATATATTGGCAATGAGCAGTTCTTC. Translated, it gives CASSLERVSQYIGNEQFF.

This clone occurred once. This rearrangement joins TRBV27 to TRBJ2-5, with 10 bases lining up with TRBD2. The CDR3 has 16 amino acids. In germline, CDR1 is MNHEY, CDR2 SMNVEV (reference sequence). With 6 bases clipped from V and 5 bases from J, the junction kept 12 bases outside the gene matches. The CDR3 sequence is CASRPIAGGVLETQYF. The CDR3 region has the DNA TGTGCCAGCAGACCTATAGCGGGAGGTGTATTGGAGACCCAGTACTTC.

V usage is TRBV5-1 and J usage is TRBJ2-6, with D unresolved. Deletions cut 1 base from V and 0 bases from J, with 11 bases between. There are 17 residues in the CDR3. Germline CDR1 is SGHRS and CDR2 is YFSETQ. This CDR3 reads CASSLLSDNSGANVLTF. CDR3 bases: TGCGCCAGCAGCTTGCTCTCAGACAACTCTGGGGCCAACGTCCTGACTTTC. Filled out from reference TRBV5-1 and TRBJ2-6, the complete variable domain reads KAGVTQTPRYLIKTRGQQVTLSCSPISGHRSVSWYQQTPGQGLQFLFEYFSETQRNKGNFPGRFSGRQFSNSRSEMNVSTLELGDSALYLCASSLLSDNSGANVLTFGAGSRLTVL.

The chain uses TRBV15 and TRBJ1-5; D gene uncertain. Germline-derived CDR1 and CDR2 are LNHNV and YYDKDF (reference sequence). CDR3 length equals 15 residues. Between the trimmed V and J ends, which lost 0 bases and 5 bases, there was a span of 11 bases. CDR3 sequence: CATSRDIPAHQPQHF. DNA of the CDR3: TGTGCCACCAGCAGAGATATACCGGCCCATCAGCCCCAGCATTTT.

This chain joins TRBV12-5 and TRBJ2-2, with TRBD2 matching over 7 bases. V trimming: 4 bases; J trimming: 4 bases; junction bases outside the gene matches: 3. Germline V gene data show CDR1 as LGHNT and CDR2 as FRNRAP. CDR3 length equals 14 residues. Here the CDR3 DNA reads TGTGCTAGTGGTTCTACGGGAGGCACCGGGGAGCTGTTTTTT. This gives the protein CASGSTGGTGELFF.

The chain recombines TRBV6-5 with TRBJ1-1, with D perhaps matching TRBD1 (5 bases). Germline assignment: CDR1 MNHEY and CDR2 SVGAGI. V lost 2 bases and J 2 bases, leaving 9 bases between the germline ends. CDR3 length equals 14 residues. In DNA, the CDR3 is TGTGCCAGCAGTTACGACAGTGAAAACACTGAAGCTTTCTTT. Translation: CASSYDSENTEAFF.

V gene TRBV4-1 combines with J gene TRBJ1-1; D unresolved. Between the trimmed V and J ends, which lost 0 bases and 4 bases, there was a span of 12 bases. The CDR3 totals 15 residues. Germline values: CDR1 MGHRA, CDR2 YSYEKL. CDR3 nucleotide sequence: TGCGCCAGCAGCCAAGAAGGACCGTGGGGCACTGAAGCTTTCTTT. Protein product: CASSQEGPWGTEAFF.

V and J are TRBV1 and TRBJ2-1; the table names TRBD2, a call not compared with the DNA. TRBV1 is annotated as a pseudogene. This CDR3 comprises 15 residues. The DNA for the CDR3 is TGCACCAGCAGGACTAGCGGGAGGGTAAGTAGTGAGCAGTTCTTC. Amino acids: CTSRTSGRVSSEQFF.

V and J are TRBV5-1 and TRBJ2-1, with a possible D match to TRBD2 (6 bases). Germline CDR1 reads SGHRS; CDR2 reads YFSETQ. Trimming shortened V by 0 bases and J by 6 bases, and 16 bases separated the two germline ends. The length of the CDR3 is 16 residues. CDR3 sequence (DNA): TGCGCCAGCAGCTTGGAGAGCGGGTGGGGGTCCAATGAGCAGTTCTTC. It encodes CASSLESGWGSNEQFF.

This clone was counted at least ten times. The rearrangement uses TRBV5-1 and TRBJ2-7; D not resolved. The CDR3 runs to 13 residues. Trimming took 2 bases from V and 5 from J, leaving 11 bases between them. Looked up from germline, CDR1 is SGHRS and CDR2 is YFSETQ. The chain's CDR3 is CASSLGQVDEQYF. CDR3 sequence (DNA): TGCGCCAGCAGCTTAGGGCAGGTAGACGAGCAGTACTTC.

This clone occurred a few times. The chain employs TRBV18 and TRBJ2-2; D unclear. Trimming took off 4 bases at V and 10 bases at J, with 22 bases between the two ends. Germline assignment: CDR1 KGHSH and CDR2 LQKENI. This CDR3 comprises 16 residues. As DNA, the CDR3 is TGTGCCAGCTCACTCTCTCGAGCCCCTTTTCACTCGGAGCTGTTTTTT. As protein: CASSLSRAPFHSELFF. The full variable domain, its missing parts supplied by reference TRBV18 and TRBJ2-2, is NAGVMQNPRHLVRRRGQEARLRCSPMKGHSHVYWYRQLPEEGLKFMVYLQKENIIDESGMPKERFSAEFPKEGPSILRIQQVVRGDSAAYFCASSLSRAPFHSELFFGEGSRLTVL.

This clone occurred a few times. The chain couples TRBV18 to TRBJ1-6, with 7 bases lining up with TRBD1. Germline-derived CDR1 and CDR2 are KGHSH and LQKENI. The CDR3 length is 16 residues. V dropped 6 bases and J dropped 8; count of bases not matched to a gene: 13. This chain's CDR3 is CASSPAGTVFDSPLHF. The CDR3 DNA reads as TGTGCCAGCTCCCCGGCCGGGACAGTTTTCGATTCACCCCTCCACTTT. Based on the CDR3 plus reference TRBV18 and TRBJ1-6, the full variable domain is NAGVMQNPRHLVRRRGQEARLRCSPMKGHSHVYWYRQLPEEGLKFMVYLQKENIIDESGMPKERFSAEFPKEGPSILRIQQVVRGDSAAYFCASSPAGTVFDSPLHFGNGTRLTVT.

This rearrangement joins TRBV19 to TRBJ2-1, with D uncertain. The CDR3 is made up of 13 amino acids. V shed 5 bases and J shed 3 bases, with 8 bases lying between them. Germline loops: CDR1 LNHDA, CDR2 SQIVND (reference sequence). The CDR3 protein is CASSFELYNEQFF. The CDR3 nucleotides are TGTGCCAGTAGTTTCGAACTCTACAATGAGCAGTTCTTC.

The chain couples TRBV4-2 to TRBJ2-1, with 8 positions matching TRBD2. V gave up 7 bases and J gave up 8 bases; unmatched junction bases: 7. This CDR3 is built from 13 residues. Per the germline V gene, CDR1 is LGHNA and CDR2 is YNFKEQ. The CDR3 sequence: CASTYRGGDEQFF. The CDR3 DNA sequence: TGTGCCAGCACCTACCGGGGGGGCGATGAGCAGTTCTTC.

The chain carries TRBV28 and TRBJ1-2; 7 positions match TRBD1. V lost 8 bases and J lost 2; bases outside the gene matches: 11. Germline V gives CDR1 MDHEN, CDR2 SYDVKM. The CDR3 has 15 residues. As DNA, the CDR3 is TGTGCCAGCTCCCTGACAGGGCAAAAAAACTATGGCTACACCTTC. Protein: CASSLTGQKNYGYTF.

V and J are TRBV28 and TRBJ1-2; 8 bases are shared with TRBD1. V shed 5 bases, J shed 4 bases, and the junction held 9 bases outside the gene matches. CDR3 length equals 15 residues. Germline lookup yields CDR1 MDHEN and CDR2 SYDVKM. The DNA of the CDR3 is TGTGCCAGCAGTGGCCCCCCGGGACAGGCCTATGGCTACACCTTC. This gives the protein CASSGPPGQAYGYTF.

The gene calls are TRBV5-1 and TRBJ2-5; possibly TRBD1 or TRBD2 for D (5 bases each). CDR3 length: 14 residues. CDR1 and CDR2 (germline): SGHRS, YFSETQ. Deletions cut 2 bases from V and 5 bases from J, with 13 bases between. The DNA for the CDR3 is TGCGCCAGCAGCTTCACAGGACTTTGGGAGACCCAGTACTTC. Translating it yields CASSFTGLWETQYF.

The CDR3 is CASSQGQANYNEQFF. The CDR3 region has the DNA TGTGCCAGCAGCCAGGGACAGGCCAACTACAATGAGCAGTTCTTC. The chain carries TRBV6-1 and TRBJ2-1; TRBD1 matches at 8 bases. The CDR3 sequence is 15 residues long. Trimming at V came to 6 bases and at J to 3 bases, leaving 7 bases not matched to a gene. Germline assignment: CDR1 MNHNS and CDR2 SASEGT.

The rearrangement links TRBV18 to TRBJ2-7; perhaps TRBD1 as D (6 bases). Trimming removed 3 bases from V and 8 bases from J, with 14 bases in between. Germline values: CDR1 KGHSH, CDR2 LQKENI. CDR3 size: 13 residues. The CDR3 protein is CASSPRTEAKQYF. CDR3 sequence (DNA): TGTGCCAGCTCACCGAGGACAGAAGCTAAGCAGTACTTC.

The J gene is TRBJ2-3, the V gene TRBV28; TRBD2 matches 9 bases. CDR1 and CDR2 from the germline V gene are MDHEN and SYDVKM. The CDR3 extends over 16 amino acids. V was clipped by 3 bases and J by 3 bases; unmatched bases: 7. CDR3 sequence (DNA): TGTGCCAGCAGTTTCGAGGCGGGAGGGGGGACAGATACGCAGTATTTT. Translated, it gives CASSFEAGGGTDTQYF.

This clone has just a few counts. The chain couples TRBV5-1 to TRBJ1-2; TRBD1 is a possible D gene (5 bases). The V and J ends lost 4 bases and 7 bases respectively, with 17 bases between them. The CDR3 has 14 amino acids. Germline V gives CDR1 SGHRS, CDR2 YFSETQ. The CDR3 region is CASSPDGGSGGYTF. The CDR3 nucleotides are TGCGCCAGCAGCCCGGACGGGGGGAGTGGTGGCTACACCTTC.

This clone was seen only once. The rearrangement uses TRBV5-1 and TRBJ2-3, with no clear D. V lost 4 bases and J 0 bases, leaving 9 bases between the germline ends. The CDR3 sequence is 14 residues long. From germline, CDR1 is SGHRS and CDR2 YFSETQ. The CDR3 reads CASSRVGSTDTQYF. The DNA for the CDR3 is TGCGCCAGCAGCCGAGTGGGGAGCACAGATACGCAGTATTTT. The full variable domain, with the rest looked up from reference TRBV5-1 and TRBJ2-3, is KAGVTQTPRYLIKTRGQQVTLSCSPISGHRSVSWYQQTPGQGLQFLFEYFSETQRNKGNFPGRFSGRQFSNSRSEMNVSTLELGDSALYLCASSRVGSTDTQYFGPGTRLTVL.

The chain carries TRBV7-8 and TRBJ2-7; a weak D match, TRBD2 (5 bases). CDR3 size: 17 residues. CDR1 is SGHVS and CDR2 is FQNEAQ in the germline V gene. Trimming cost V 2 bases and J 5 bases, with 22 bases left between them. In nucleotides, the CDR3 is TGTGCCAGCAGCTTAAGAATGGCCCAGCGGCGGCTCCACGAGCAGTACTTC. It yields the protein CASSLRMAQRRLHEQYF.